The 2 T cell receptor beta chains given below trace back to one sample, sequenced in a study of CD8+CD57+ T cells in acquired aplastic anemia. Patients who underwent sequencing had shown CD8+CD57+ cell expansion by flow cytometry. Genomic DNA served as template for TCR beta VDJ and CDR3 profiling. TCRdb ran MiXCR on the reads and lists one entry per CDR3 protein. The sample includes hundreds of thousands of distinct CDR3 sequences, around 33% of them seen just once. Sequences were obtained from sorted CD4+, CD8+, or CD8+CD57+ T cells (not recorded which) from PBMCs. Receptors were obtained from a human donor with aplastic anemia.

In this sample, this clonotype turned up once. V is TRBV18 and J is TRBJ1-3; unclear D gene. The CDR3 runs to 16 residues. Trimming cost V 1 base and J 0 bases, with 10 bases left between them. CDR1 is KGHSH, CDR2 LQKENI, per germline. The DNA for the CDR3 is TGTGCCAGCTCACCACGAGGTGACGGCTCTGGAAACACCATATATTTT. Translated: CASSPRGDGSGNTIYF.

This clonotype has a count of ten or more. V and J are TRBV7-9 and TRBJ2-2; no clear D. The V gene lost 9 bases and the J gene lost 1 base, with 9 bases spanning the gap. There are 13 residues in the CDR3. Germline values: CDR1 SEHNR, CDR2 FQNEAQ (reference sequence). The CDR3 sequence is CARPAGNTGELFF. For the CDR3, the DNA is TGTGCCAGGCCGGCAGGGAACACCGGGGAGCTGTTTTTT.